A single sample gave rise to the 11 T cell receptor beta chains below, sequenced in a study of cytomegalovirus exposure and HLA in healthy donors. Researchers ran the PCR with 60 Vbeta and 13 Jbeta primers. The protocol was immunoSEQ multiplex PCR, while the TCRdb copy is restricted to in-frame clones and leaves out a portion. The sample shows under 150,000 clones, approximately 80% of them seen only once. Sample: PBMCs. These TCRs come from a man aged 45-60 years in good health and CMV-seronegative.

The J gene is TRBJ1-2, the V gene TRBV20-1, with D tentatively TRBD1 (5 bases). Germline V gives CDR1 DFQATT, CDR2 SNEGSKA (reference sequence). CDR3 length: 11 residues. V was clipped by 5 bases and J by 6 bases, with 10 bases between them. The CDR3: CSAFTGHGYTF. The CDR3 coding sequence is TGCAGTGCTTTTACAGGCCATGGCTACACCTTC.

This clone was detected once. CDR3 nucleotide sequence: TGTGCCAGCAAACCAGGACTTAGCTATGGCTACACCTTC. Its translation: CASKPGLSYGYTF. This sequence joins TRBV7-9 and TRBJ1-2; D is unclear. CDR3 length: 13 amino acids. Trimming removed 7 bases from V and 4 bases from J, with 13 bases in between. The germline V gene has CDR1 SEHNR and CDR2 FQNEAQ (reference sequence).

This chain uses TRBV11-3 with TRBJ1-1; D unclear. V gave up 5 bases and J gave up 3 bases, with 7 bases separating them. Germline assignment: CDR1 SGHNT and CDR2 YENEEA. CDR3 size: 12 residues. CDR3 coding DNA: TGTGCCAGCAGCCTCCGGGACACTGAAGCTTTCTTT. Translated: CASSLRDTEAFF.

The table lists this clone with a count of one. The J gene is TRBJ2-5, the V gene TRBV7-9, with D uncertain. The V gene lost 1 base and the J gene lost 5 bases, with 17 bases spanning the gap. Germline CDR1 SEHNR, CDR2 FQNEAQ (reference sequence). The CDR3 length is 16 residues. The CDR3 spells CASSLDSGFAKETQYF. CDR3 coding DNA: TGTGCCAGCAGCTTAGATTCGGGTTTTGCAAAGGAGACCCAGTACTTC.

This rearrangement joins TRBV27 to TRBJ2-7; D ambiguous. The CDR3 is 13 residues long. V was clipped by 2 bases and J by 4 bases, with 9 bases between them. CDR1 and CDR2 from the germline V gene are MNHEY and SMNVEV (reference sequence). For the CDR3, the DNA is TGTGCCAGCAGTTTAGGTGGCTCGTACGAGCAGTACTTC. Its protein product is CASSLGGSYEQYF.

The chain joins TRBV2 to TRBJ1-2, with D possibly TRBD1 on 5 matching bases. This CDR3 region has 12 residues. Trimming took 4 bases from V and 10 from J, leaving 13 bases between them. The germline V gene encodes CDR1 SNHLY and CDR2 FYNNEI. The CDR3 loop reads CASSGQPPYYTF. In DNA, the CDR3 is TGTGCCAGCAGTGGACAGCCGCCATACTACACCTTC.

The chain has TRBV5-1 and TRBJ2-7; a weak D match, TRBD2 (6 bases). In germline, CDR1 is SGHRS, CDR2 YFSETQ. The CDR3 runs 14 residues. V gave up 2 bases and J gave up 2 bases, with 11 bases separating them. The CDR3 region is CASSFQGGPYEQYF. For the CDR3, the DNA is TGCGCCAGCAGCTTCCAGGGAGGCCCCTACGAGCAGTACTTC.

The chain uses TRBV28 and TRBJ2-2; the match to TRBD1 covers 12 bases. Trimming removed 6 bases from V and 6 bases from J; junction bases left unmatched: 5. Germline V gene data show CDR1 as MDHEN and CDR2 as SYDVKM. CDR3 length: 15 residues. The CDR3 loop is CASSPGQGASGELFF. DNA of the CDR3: TGTGCCAGCAGCCCGGGACAGGGGGCTTCCGGGGAGCTGTTTTTT.

The chain employs TRBV7-9 and TRBJ1-6, with a tentative D call TRBD1 (5 bases). CDR1 is SEHNR, CDR2 FQNEAQ, per germline (reference sequence). The CDR3 consists of 15 residues. The V end lost 1 base, the J end lost 9 bases, and 13 bases lay between the germline ends. Here the CDR3 DNA reads TGTGCCAGCAGCTTAGGGCAGGGTCCGGGTTCACCCCTCCACTTT. Protein sequence: CASSLGQGPGSPLHF.

The chain links TRBV7-2 to TRBJ2-7, with 10 bases that match TRBD1. The CDR3 loop spans 16 amino acids. Germline loops: CDR1 SGHTA, CDR2 FQGNSA. With V trimmed by 1 base and J by 3 bases, 6 bases remained unmatched. The CDR3 DNA reads TGTGCCAGCAGCTTAGGCCGGGGACAGGGGATCTACGAGCAGTACTTC. Its protein is CASSLGRGQGIYEQYF.

This clone was seen only once. The rearrangement links TRBV27 to TRBJ2-7, with TRBD1 as a possible D gene (7 bases). Germline assignment: CDR1 MNHEY and CDR2 SMNVEV (reference sequence). This CDR3 region has 15 residues. Trimming removed 4 bases from V and 3 bases from J, with 16 bases in between. DNA of the CDR3: TGTGCCAGCAGTTCATCCAGGGGGGTCAGCTACGAGCAGTACTTC. This codes for CASSSSRGVSYEQYF.